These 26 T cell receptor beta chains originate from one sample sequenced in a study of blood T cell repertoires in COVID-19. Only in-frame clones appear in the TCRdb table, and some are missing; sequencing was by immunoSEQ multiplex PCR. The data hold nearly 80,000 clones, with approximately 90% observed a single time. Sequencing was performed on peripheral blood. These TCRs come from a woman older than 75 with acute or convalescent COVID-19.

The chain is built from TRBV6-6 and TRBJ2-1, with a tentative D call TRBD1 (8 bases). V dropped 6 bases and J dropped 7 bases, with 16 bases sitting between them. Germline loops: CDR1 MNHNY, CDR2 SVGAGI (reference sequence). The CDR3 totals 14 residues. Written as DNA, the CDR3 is TGTGCCAGCAGCTATACAGGGGGGGATAATGAGCAGTTCTTC. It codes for CASSYTGGDNEQFF.

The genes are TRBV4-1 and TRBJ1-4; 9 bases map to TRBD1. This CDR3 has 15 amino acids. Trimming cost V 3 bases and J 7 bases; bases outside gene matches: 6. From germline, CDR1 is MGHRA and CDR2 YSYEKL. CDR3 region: CASSHLGTGIEKLFF. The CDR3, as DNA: TGCGCCAGCAGCCACTTAGGGACAGGGATTGAAAAACTGTTTTTT.

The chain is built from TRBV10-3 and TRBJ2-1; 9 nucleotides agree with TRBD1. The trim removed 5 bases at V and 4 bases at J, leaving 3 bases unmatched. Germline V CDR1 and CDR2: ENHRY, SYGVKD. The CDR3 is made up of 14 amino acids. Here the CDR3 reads CAISTGTGYNEQFF. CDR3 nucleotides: TGTGCCATCAGTACCGGGACAGGGTACAATGAGCAGTTCTTC.

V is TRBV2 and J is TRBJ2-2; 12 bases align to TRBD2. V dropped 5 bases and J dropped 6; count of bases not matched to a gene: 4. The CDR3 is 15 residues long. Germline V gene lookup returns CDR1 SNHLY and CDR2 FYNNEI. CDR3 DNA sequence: TGTGCCAGCAGTTCTGGACTAGCGGGATCCGGGGAGCTGTTTTTT. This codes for CASSSGLAGSGELFF.

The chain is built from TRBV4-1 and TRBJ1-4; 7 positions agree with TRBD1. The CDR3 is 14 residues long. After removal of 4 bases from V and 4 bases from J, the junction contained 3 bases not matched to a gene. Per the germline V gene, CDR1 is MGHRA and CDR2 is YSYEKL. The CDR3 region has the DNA TGCGCCAGCAGCCTGACAGGGTTTAATGAAAAACTGTTTTTT. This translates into CASSLTGFNEKLFF.

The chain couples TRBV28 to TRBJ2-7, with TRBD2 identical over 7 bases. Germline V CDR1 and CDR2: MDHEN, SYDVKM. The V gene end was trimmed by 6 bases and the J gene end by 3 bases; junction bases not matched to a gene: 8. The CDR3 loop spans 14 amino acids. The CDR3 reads CASRLAERLYEQYF. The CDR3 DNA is TGTGCCAGCAGGCTAGCGGAACGACTCTACGAGCAGTACTTC.

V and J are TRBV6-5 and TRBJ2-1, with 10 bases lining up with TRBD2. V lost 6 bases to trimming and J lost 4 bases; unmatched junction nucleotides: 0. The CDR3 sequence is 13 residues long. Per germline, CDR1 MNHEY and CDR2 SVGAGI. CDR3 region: CASRLAGYNEQFF. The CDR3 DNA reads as TGTGCCAGCAGACTAGCGGGGTACAATGAGCAGTTCTTC.

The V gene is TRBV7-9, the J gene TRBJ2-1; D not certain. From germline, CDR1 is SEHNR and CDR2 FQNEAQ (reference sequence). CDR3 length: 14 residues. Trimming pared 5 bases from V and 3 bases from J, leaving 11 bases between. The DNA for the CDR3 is TGTGCCAGCAGCCACCGAGTGAACTACAATGAGCAGTTCTTC. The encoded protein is CASSHRVNYNEQFF. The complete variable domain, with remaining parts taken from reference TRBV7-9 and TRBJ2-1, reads DTGVSQNPRHKITKRGQNVTFRCDPISEHNRLYWYRQTLGQGPEFLTYFQNEAQLEKSRLLSDRFSAERPKGSFSTLEIQRTEQGDSAMYLCASSHRVNYNEQFFGPGTRLTVL.

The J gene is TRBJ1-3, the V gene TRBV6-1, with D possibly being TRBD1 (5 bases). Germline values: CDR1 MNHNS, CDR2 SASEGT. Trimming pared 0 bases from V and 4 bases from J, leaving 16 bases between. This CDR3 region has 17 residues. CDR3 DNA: TGTGCCAGCAGTGAAGCGATGACAGCAAACGGAGGAAACACCATATATTTT. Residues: CASSEAMTANGGNTIYF.

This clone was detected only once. In DNA, the CDR3 is TGTGCCAGCAGCTTAATAGCGGGGAGGACAGATACGCAGTATTTT. The encoded protein is CASSLIAGRTDTQYF. The chain carries TRBV7-3 and TRBJ2-3; 8 bases agree with TRBD2. Trimming removed 1 base from V and 3 bases from J; junction bases left unmatched: 3. The germline V gene has CDR1 SGHTA and CDR2 FQGTGA. The CDR3 has 15 amino acids.

The CDR3 region is CASSYSTAGNTIYF. CDR3 in DNA: TGTGCCAGCAGTTACTCGACAGCTGGAAACACCATATATTTT. The chain has TRBV6-6 and TRBJ1-3; possibly TRBD1 for D (5 bases). Germline CDR1 and CDR2: MNHNY and SVGAGI (reference sequence). Trimming stripped 0 bases from V and 2 bases from J, with 5 bases between. The CDR3 extends over 14 amino acids.

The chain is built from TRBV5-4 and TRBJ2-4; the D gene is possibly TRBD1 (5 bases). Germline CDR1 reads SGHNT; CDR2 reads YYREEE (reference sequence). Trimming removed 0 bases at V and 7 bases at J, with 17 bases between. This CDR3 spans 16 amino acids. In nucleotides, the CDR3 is TGTGCCAGCAGCTTGGCTTCTATAGGGGCACGGAACATTCAGTACTTC. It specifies CASSLASIGARNIQYF.

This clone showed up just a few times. The DNA of the CDR3 is TGTGCCAGCAGCGGAGGACAGGGATCTGGAAACACCATATATTTT. Encoded protein: CASSGGQGSGNTIYF. This sequence joins TRBV9 and TRBJ1-3; 8 nucleotides line up with TRBD1. Germline values: CDR1 SGDLS, CDR2 YYNGEE. V lost 3 bases and J lost 1; bases outside the gene matches: 3. This CDR3 has 15 amino acids.

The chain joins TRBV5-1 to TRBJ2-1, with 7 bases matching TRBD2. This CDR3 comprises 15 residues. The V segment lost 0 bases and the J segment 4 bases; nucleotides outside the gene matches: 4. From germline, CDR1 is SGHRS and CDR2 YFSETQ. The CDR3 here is CASSLGPAGYNEQFF. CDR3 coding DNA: TGCGCCAGCAGCTTGGGTCCAGCGGGATACAATGAGCAGTTCTTC.

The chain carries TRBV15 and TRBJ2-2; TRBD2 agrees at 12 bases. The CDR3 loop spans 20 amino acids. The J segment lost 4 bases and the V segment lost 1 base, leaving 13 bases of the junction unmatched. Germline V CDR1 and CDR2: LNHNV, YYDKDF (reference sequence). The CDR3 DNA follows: TGTGCCACCAGCAGAGGTCTAGCGGGGGGGAGTCGGTTCAGCACCGGGGAGCTGTTTTTT. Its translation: CATSRGLAGGSRFSTGELFF.

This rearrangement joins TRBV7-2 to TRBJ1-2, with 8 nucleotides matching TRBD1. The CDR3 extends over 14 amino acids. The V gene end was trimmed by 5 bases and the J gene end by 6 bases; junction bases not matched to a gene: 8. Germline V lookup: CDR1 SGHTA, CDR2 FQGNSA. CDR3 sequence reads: CASSPGQGGHGYTF. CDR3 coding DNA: TGTGCCAGCAGCCCAGGACAGGGAGGGCATGGCTACACCTTC.

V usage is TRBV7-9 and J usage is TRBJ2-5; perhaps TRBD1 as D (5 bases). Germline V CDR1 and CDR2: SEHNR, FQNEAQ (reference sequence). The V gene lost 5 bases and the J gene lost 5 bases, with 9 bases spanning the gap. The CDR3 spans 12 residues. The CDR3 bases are TGTGCCAGCAGCCTCAAGGGGGAGACCCAGTACTTC. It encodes CASSLKGETQYF.

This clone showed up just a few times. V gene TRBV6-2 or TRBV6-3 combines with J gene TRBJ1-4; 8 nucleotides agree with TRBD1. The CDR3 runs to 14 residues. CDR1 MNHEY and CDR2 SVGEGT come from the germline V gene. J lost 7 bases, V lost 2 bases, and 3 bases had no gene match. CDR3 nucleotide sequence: TGTGCCAGCAGTTACCAGGGGGCCTCTGAAAAACTGTTTTTT. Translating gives CASSYQGASEKLFF.

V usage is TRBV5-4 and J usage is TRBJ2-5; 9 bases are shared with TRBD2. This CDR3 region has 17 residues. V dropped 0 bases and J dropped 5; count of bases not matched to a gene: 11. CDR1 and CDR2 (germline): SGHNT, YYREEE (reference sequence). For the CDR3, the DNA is TGTGCCAGCAGCTTGGGATCTGGCGGGGGGGCCCGGGAGACCCAGTACTTC. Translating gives CASSLGSGGGARETQYF.

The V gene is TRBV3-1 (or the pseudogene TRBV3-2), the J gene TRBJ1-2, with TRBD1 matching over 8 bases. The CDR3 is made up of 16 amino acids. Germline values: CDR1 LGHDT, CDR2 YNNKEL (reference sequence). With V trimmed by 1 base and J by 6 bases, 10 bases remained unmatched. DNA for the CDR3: TGTGCCAGCAGCCAAGGAAGGACAGGGATTATCCATGGCTACACCTTC. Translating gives CASSQGRTGIIHGYTF.

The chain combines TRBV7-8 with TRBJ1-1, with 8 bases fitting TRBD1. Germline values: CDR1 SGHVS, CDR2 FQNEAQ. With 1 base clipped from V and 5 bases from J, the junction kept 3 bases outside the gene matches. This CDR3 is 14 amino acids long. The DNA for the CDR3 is TGTGCCAGCAGCTTAGGAGACAGGGGTACTGAAGCTTTCTTT. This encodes CASSLGDRGTEAFF.

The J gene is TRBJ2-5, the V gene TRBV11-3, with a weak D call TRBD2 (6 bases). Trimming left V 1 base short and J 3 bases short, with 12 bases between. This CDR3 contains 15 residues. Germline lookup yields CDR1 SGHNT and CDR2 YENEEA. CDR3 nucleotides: TGTGCCAGCAGCTTAGGTCGGGGGTTGAAAGAGACCCAGTACTTC. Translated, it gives CASSLGRGLKETQYF.

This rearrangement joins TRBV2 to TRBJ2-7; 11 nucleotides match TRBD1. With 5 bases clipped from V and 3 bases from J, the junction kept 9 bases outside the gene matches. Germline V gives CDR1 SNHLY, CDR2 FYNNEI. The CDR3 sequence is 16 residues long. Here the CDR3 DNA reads TGTGCCAGCAGTCTTATCAGGGGGACAGGGGGCTACGAGCAGTACTTC. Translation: CASSLIRGTGGYEQYF. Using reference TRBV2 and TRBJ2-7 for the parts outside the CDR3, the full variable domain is EPEVTQTPSHQVTQMGQEVILRCVPISNHLYFYWYRQILGQKVEFLVSFYNNEISEKSEIFDDQFSVERPDGSNFTLKIRSTKLEDSAMYFCASSLIRGTGGYEQYFGPGTRLTVT.

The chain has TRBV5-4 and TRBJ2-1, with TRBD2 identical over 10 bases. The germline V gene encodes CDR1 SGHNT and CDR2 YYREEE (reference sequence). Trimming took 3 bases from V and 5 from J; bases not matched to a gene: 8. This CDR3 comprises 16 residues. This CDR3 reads CASSSKAGGPNNEQFF. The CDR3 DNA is TGTGCCAGCAGCTCGAAAGCGGGGGGGCCCAACAATGAGCAGTTCTTC.

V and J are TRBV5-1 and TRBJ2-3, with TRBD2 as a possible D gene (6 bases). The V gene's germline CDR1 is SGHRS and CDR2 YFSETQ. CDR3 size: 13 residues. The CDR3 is CATGDSYTDTQYF. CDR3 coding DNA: TGCGCGACCGGGGACTCTTACACAGATACGCAGTATTTT.

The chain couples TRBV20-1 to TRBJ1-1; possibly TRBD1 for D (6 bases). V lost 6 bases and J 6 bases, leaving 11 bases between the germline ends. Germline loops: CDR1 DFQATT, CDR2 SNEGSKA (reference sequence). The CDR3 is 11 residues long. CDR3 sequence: CSASGTSEAFF. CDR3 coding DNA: TGCAGTGCCTCGGGGACATCTGAAGCTTTCTTT.